This TCR beta chain originates from a study of T cell repertoires in cytomegalovirus infection. Turning to the study itself: Public TCR beta signatures were indicative of both CMV infection and a matching HLA type.

In its sample, this clonotype was seen many times. Its specificity is unknown. General study points: Summed frequency of shared TCR beta families picked out CMV carriers who also had the relevant HLA.

There are 16 residues in the CDR3. Trimming removed 2 bases from V and 3 bases from J; junction bases left unmatched: 4. Looked up from germline, CDR1 is SGHVS and CDR2 is FQNEAQ. TCRdb independently ran MiXCR on the reads; one entry per CDR3 protein. The sample includes roughly 920,000 distinct CDR3 sequences, more than 25% of them seen just once. This clonotype originated in a human donor in good health (CMV status not recorded). Some clones in this sample may be carry-over from other donors' samples. The chain recombines TRBV7-8 with TRBJ2-3; 11 nucleotides align to TRBD2. The material sequenced was cultured CD8+ T cells from PBMCs, taken from culture after CMV antigen stimulation. The CDR3: CASSLYVAGGTDTQYF. The CDR3 region has the DNA TGTGCCAGCAGCTTATACGTAGCGGGGGGGACAGATACGCAGTATTTT.